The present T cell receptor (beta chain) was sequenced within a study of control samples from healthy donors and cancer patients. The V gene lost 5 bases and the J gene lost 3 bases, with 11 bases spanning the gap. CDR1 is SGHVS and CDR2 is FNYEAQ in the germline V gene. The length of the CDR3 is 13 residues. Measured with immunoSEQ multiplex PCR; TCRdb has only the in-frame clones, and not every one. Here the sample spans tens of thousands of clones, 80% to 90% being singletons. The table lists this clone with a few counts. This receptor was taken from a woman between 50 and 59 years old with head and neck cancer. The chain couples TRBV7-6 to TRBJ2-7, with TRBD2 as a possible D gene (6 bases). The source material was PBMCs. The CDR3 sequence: CASSTRRGYEQYF. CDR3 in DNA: TGTGCCAGCAGCACTAGGAGGGGCTACGAGCAGTACTTC.